Below, 21 T cell receptor beta chains from the same sample are listed, as sequenced in a study of T cell responses to AZD1222 COVID-19 vaccine. Generated by immunoSEQ multiplex PCR, the TCRdb table keeps only in-frame clones and is missing some. The data hold around 220,000 clones, with around 94% observed a single time. The specimen comprised peripheral blood, sampled 28 days after the second dose of the MenACWY control vaccine. The receptor set was obtained from an adult who received the MenACWY meningococcal vaccine as a control.

Only a few counts were recorded for this clone. The J gene is TRBJ1-4, the V gene TRBV5-6; D call uncertain. Germline assignment: CDR1 SGHDT and CDR2 YYEEEE. This CDR3 region has 15 residues. Trimming left V 0 bases short and J 1 base short, with 7 bases between. For the CDR3, the DNA is TGTGCCAGCAGCTTGGGACGGCTAACTAATGAAAAACTGTTTTTT. Its protein is CASSLGRLTNEKLFF.

The chain carries TRBV18 and TRBJ2-2; TRBD1 matches 12 bases. This CDR3 region has 15 residues. With V trimmed by 2 bases and J by 10 bases, 5 bases remained unmatched. Germline assignment: CDR1 KGHSH and CDR2 LQKENI. As DNA, the CDR3 is TGTGCCAGCTCACCAGGGGGACAGGGGGCCGCGGAGCTGTTTTTT. Encoded protein: CASSPGGQGAAELFF. The whole variable domain, filled in from reference TRBV18 and TRBJ2-2, reads NAGVMQNPRHLVRRRGQEARLRCSPMKGHSHVYWYRQLPEEGLKFMVYLQKENIIDESGMPKERFSAEFPKEGPSILRIQQVVRGDSAAYFCASSPGGQGAAELFFGEGSRLTVL.

The chain joins TRBV6-4 to TRBJ2-1; a possible D gene is TRBD2 (5 bases). From germline, CDR1 is MRHNA and CDR2 SNTAGT. This CDR3 contains 18 residues. V lost 8 bases to trimming and J lost 6 bases, with 29 bases between them. CDR3 sequence reads: CASHHNAGMGSSPNEQFF. The CDR3 nucleotides are TGTGCCAGCCACCACAATGCTGGTATGGGTTCTAGCCCCAATGAGCAGTTCTTC.

This clone was seen a single time. The rearrangement joins TRBV6-5 to TRBJ2-1; TRBD2 matches at 10 bases. Germline V lookup: CDR1 MNHEY, CDR2 SVGAGI. The CDR3 is made up of 15 amino acids. Trimming removed 2 bases from V and 5 bases from J; junction bases left unmatched: 3. CDR3 in amino acids: CASSYVAGGNNEQFF. CDR3 nucleotide sequence: TGTGCCAGCAGTTACGTAGCGGGAGGCAACAATGAGCAGTTCTTC.

The chain has TRBV24-1 and TRBJ2-2; the D gene is possibly TRBD2 (6 bases). Germline CDR1 reads KGHDR; CDR2 reads SFDVKD. Trimming stripped 10 bases from V and 2 bases from J, with 10 bases between. The CDR3 covers 13 residues. This CDR3 reads CATIADNTGELFF. As DNA, the CDR3 is TGTGCCACGATAGCGGATAACACCGGGGAGCTGTTTTTT.

The V and J genes are TRBV5-1 and TRBJ2-3, with 7 positions matching TRBD1. With 1 base clipped from V and 9 bases from J, the junction kept 5 bases outside the gene matches. From germline, CDR1 is SGHRS and CDR2 YFSETQ. This CDR3 comprises 13 residues. CDR3 residues: CASSLRGPETQYF. CDR3 nucleotides: TGCGCCAGCAGCTTGAGGGGGCCCGAGACGCAGTATTTT.

V and J are TRBV28 and TRBJ2-7; 8 bases fit TRBD2. V shed 7 bases and J 6 bases; nucleotides not matched to a gene: 11. The CDR3 consists of 14 residues. Germline V lookup: CDR1 MDHEN, CDR2 SYDVKM. The CDR3 is CASNSGGAPLEQYF. CDR3 nucleotide sequence: TGTGCCAGCAACTCGGGGGGGGCGCCCCTCGAGCAGTACTTC.

This rearrangement joins TRBV4-2 to TRBJ2-7; TRBD2 aligns across 11 bases. Per the germline V gene, CDR1 is LGHNA and CDR2 is YNFKEQ. V shed 2 bases and J 4 bases; nucleotides not matched to a gene: 13. CDR3 length: 18 amino acids. Here the CDR3 DNA reads TGTGCCAGCAGCCAACTGCCAGAACATGGGACTAGCGGATACGAGCAGTACTTC. Translated: CASSQLPEHGTSGYEQYF.

V and J are TRBV5-6 and TRBJ2-7; D remains ambiguous. Trimming stripped 1 base from V and 2 bases from J, with 4 bases between. Germline V CDR1 and CDR2: SGHDT, YYEEEE. There are 12 residues in the CDR3. This CDR3 reads CASSLNPYEQYF. Written as DNA, the CDR3 is TGTGCCAGCAGCTTGAACCCCTACGAGCAGTACTTC.

V is TRBV7-9 and J is TRBJ1-1, with a weak D call TRBD1 (5 bases). The CDR3 runs 13 residues. The germline gives CDR1 SEHNR, CDR2 FQNEAQ (reference sequence). Trimming pared 6 bases from V and 9 bases from J, leaving 17 bases between. The CDR3 here is CASRAGTASQAFF. In DNA form, the CDR3 reads TGTGCCAGCAGGGCCGGGACGGCGTCGCAAGCTTTCTTT.

The CDR3 is CASSPRPGGIYEQFF. The DNA of the CDR3 is TGTGCCAGCAGTCCTCGACCCGGCGGGATCTATGAGCAGTTCTTC. The chain uses TRBV28 and TRBJ2-1; TRBD2 might be the D (6 bases). The CDR3 runs 15 residues. Trimming removed 5 bases from V and 8 bases from J, with 19 bases in between. Germline CDR1 reads MDHEN; CDR2 reads SYDVKM.

This chain joins TRBV28 and TRBJ1-1; TRBD1 matches 9 bases. CDR3 length: 15 amino acids. With 6 bases clipped from V and 2 bases from J, the junction kept 7 bases outside the gene matches. Germline V gene lookup returns CDR1 MDHEN and CDR2 SYDVKM. The CDR3: CASRDTGGSNTEAFF. DNA for the CDR3: TGTGCCAGCAGAGATACAGGGGGCTCCAACACTGAAGCTTTCTTT.

The chain is built from TRBV30 and TRBJ2-2, with D maybe TRBD2 (6 bases). V lost 0 bases to trimming and J lost 3 bases, with 11 bases between them. CDR3 length equals 15 residues. Germline-derived CDR1 and CDR2 are GTSNPN and SVGIG (reference sequence). DNA of the CDR3: TGTGCCTGGAGTGTGGGGGAGCGGGACACCGGGGAGCTGTTTTTT. Its protein is CAWSVGERDTGELFF.

The gene calls are TRBV7-2 and TRBJ1-1; 8 bases fit TRBD1. With V trimmed by 5 bases and J by 4 bases, 6 bases remained unmatched. Germline V gene data show CDR1 as SGHTA and CDR2 as FQGNSA. The CDR3 contains 14 residues. In nucleotides, the CDR3 is TGTGCCAGCAGCCCGACAGGGGCGGGCACTGAAGCTTTCTTT. Amino acids: CASSPTGAGTEAFF.

The rearrangement joins TRBV5-6 to TRBJ2-2; no clear D. From germline, CDR1 is SGHDT and CDR2 YYEEEE. The CDR3 runs 14 residues. The V end lost 4 bases, the J end lost 2 bases, and 9 bases lay between the germline ends. CDR3 DNA: TGTGCCAGCAGCCCGACCCGCAACACCGGGGAGCTGTTTTTT. This translates into CASSPTRNTGELFF.

V usage is TRBV19 and J usage is TRBJ2-1; no definite D call. V lost 4 bases, J lost 8 bases, and 9 bases lay in between. The CDR3 covers 12 residues. Germline CDR1 reads LNHDA; CDR2 reads SQIVND (reference sequence). The CDR3 nucleotides are TGTGCCAGTAGTAGGCTAAGTGATGAGCAGTTCTTC. Its protein product is CASSRLSDEQFF.

The chain couples TRBV27 to TRBJ2-7; the match to TRBD1 covers 7 bases. The CDR3 extends over 14 amino acids. Looked up from germline, CDR1 is MNHEY and CDR2 is SMNVEV (reference sequence). V lost 3 bases to trimming and J lost 1 base; unmatched junction nucleotides: 3. CDR3 in DNA: TGTGCCAGCAGTTTCGCACAGGGGTCCTACGAGCAGTACTTC. This translates into CASSFAQGSYEQYF.

V usage is TRBV5-1 and J usage is TRBJ1-1; 7 bases map to TRBD1. The junction had 7 bases not matched to a gene; V was cut back by 4 bases and J by 1 base. The length of the CDR3 is 15 residues. In germline, CDR1 is SGHRS, CDR2 YFSETQ. The CDR3 loop is CASSGGTEWNTEAFF. In nucleotides, the CDR3 is TGCGCCAGCAGCGGGGGGACAGAATGGAACACTGAAGCTTTCTTT.

A single count supports this clone. V usage is TRBV11-2 and J usage is TRBJ2-5; perhaps TRBD2 as D (5 bases). Trimming removed 3 bases from V and 5 bases from J, with 10 bases in between. Germline assignment: CDR1 SGHAT and CDR2 FQNNGV. This CDR3 region has 13 residues. Written as DNA, the CDR3 is TGTGCCAGCAGCTTTTCGGGGTCGGAGACCCAGTACTTC. Amino acids: CASSFSGSETQYF.

The CDR3 is CASSELAGGPTYEQYF. CDR3 coding DNA: TGTGCCAGCAGCGAACTAGCGGGGGGCCCAACCTACGAGCAGTACTTC. The V gene is TRBV5-4, the J gene TRBJ2-7; TRBD2 agrees at 12 bases. V gave up 4 bases and J gave up 2 bases; unmatched junction bases: 7. The germline V gene encodes CDR1 SGHNT and CDR2 YYREEE (reference sequence). The CDR3 loop spans 16 amino acids.

J is TRBJ2-5 and V is TRBV14; 7 nucleotides line up with TRBD2. The V gene's germline CDR1 is SGHDN and CDR2 FVKESK. This CDR3 spans 19 amino acids. With 1 base clipped from V and 0 bases from J, the junction kept 14 bases outside the gene matches. This chain's CDR3 is CASSQGPALGGGNQETQYF. CDR3 DNA sequence: TGTGCCAGCAGCCAAGGACCCGCTCTGGGGGGGGGAAACCAAGAGACCCAGTACTTC. Drawing the rest from reference TRBV14 and TRBJ2-5, the complete variable domain is EAGVTQFPSHSVIEKGQTVTLRCDPISGHDNLYWYRRVMGKEIKFLLHFVKESKQDESGMPNNRFLAERTGGTYSTLKVQPAELEDSGVYFCASSQGPALGGGNQETQYFGPGTRLLVL.